This T cell receptor beta chain was recovered during a study of T cell responses to AZD1222 COVID-19 vaccine. Overall study: Second doses at about 4 or about 12 weeks were pooled.

The method was immunoSEQ multiplex PCR; TCRdb's version includes in-frame clones alone and lacks a portion of them. This table holds around 120,000 clones, roughly 90% found once. The study's findings and limits: Donors were mostly white British, more females; clonal diversity possibly underestimated. Spike-specific TCR breadth and depth both grew after two AZD1222 doses. After the peak T cell response, and only then, were repertoires sampled.

Per the germline V gene, CDR1 is MNHEY and CDR2 is SMNVEV (reference sequence). The CDR3 has 14 residues. Trimming took off 1 base at V and 1 base at J, with 7 bases between the two ends. As concerns this clone: What it binds is unknown.

The sequence derives from an adult in good health. The sequencing here drew on peripheral blood, taken on day 0 of AZD1222 vaccination. J is TRBJ1-1 and V is TRBV27; TRBD1 is a possible D gene (6 bases). The CDR3 DNA reads TGTGCCAGCAGTTTATTACAGGGGAACACTGAAGCTTTCTTT. It is translated as CASSLLQGNTEAFF.